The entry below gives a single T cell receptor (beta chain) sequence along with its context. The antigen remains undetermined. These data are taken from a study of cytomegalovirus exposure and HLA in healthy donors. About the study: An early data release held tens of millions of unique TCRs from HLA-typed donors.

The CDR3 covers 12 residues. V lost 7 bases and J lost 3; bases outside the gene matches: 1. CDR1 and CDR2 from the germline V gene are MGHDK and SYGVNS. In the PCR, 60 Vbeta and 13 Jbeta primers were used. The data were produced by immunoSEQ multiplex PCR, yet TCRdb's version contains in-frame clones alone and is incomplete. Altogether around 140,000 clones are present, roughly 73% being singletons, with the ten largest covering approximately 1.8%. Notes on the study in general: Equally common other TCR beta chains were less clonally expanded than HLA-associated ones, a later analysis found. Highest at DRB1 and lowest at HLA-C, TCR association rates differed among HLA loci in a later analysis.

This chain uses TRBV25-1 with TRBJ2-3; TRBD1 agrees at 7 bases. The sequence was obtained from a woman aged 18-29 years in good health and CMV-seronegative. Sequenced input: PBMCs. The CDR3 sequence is CASTRGTDTQYF. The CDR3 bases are TGTGCCAGCACCAGGGGGACAGATACGCAGTATTTT.